Each of the 3 T cell receptor beta chains below was sequenced from the same sample in a study of graft-versus-host responses after intestinal transplantation. Some clones are missing from TCRdb's copy, which holds only in-frame ones; the method was immunoSEQ multiplex PCR. The data show approximately 26,000 clones, with roughly 82% seen just once and around 0.72% held by the top ten. Their target antigens are unknown. The source was unstimulated CD4+ T cells sorted from spleen or lymph node cells, collected before intestinal transplant. Receptor source: a human donor who received an intestinal transplant.

The chain has TRBV27 and TRBJ2-1, with 7 bases fitting TRBD2. This CDR3 has 13 residues. Germline V gene sequence: CDR1 MNHEY, CDR2 SMNVEV (reference sequence). V trimming: 7 bases; J trimming: 8 bases; junction bases outside the gene matches: 8. The CDR3 sequence: CASTGTTVHEQFF. The CDR3, as DNA: TGTGCCAGCACCGGGACTACGGTCCATGAGCAGTTCTTC.

The count of this clone is one. The CDR3 DNA sequence: TGTGCCAGCAGCCTTTTACGGGCGGGAGCTGAAGCTTTCTTT. Amino acids: CASSLLRAGAEAFF. The genes are TRBV14 and TRBJ1-1; no clear D gene. Germline V gene data show CDR1 as SGHDN and CDR2 as FVKESK. Trimming took off 4 bases at V and 6 bases at J, with 15 bases between the two ends. This CDR3 spans 14 amino acids.

The chain combines TRBV5-1 with TRBJ2-7; 15 bases align to TRBD2. Germline V gene sequence: CDR1 SGHRS, CDR2 YFSETQ. This CDR3 spans 19 amino acids. The trim removed 5 bases at V and 4 bases at J, leaving 16 bases unmatched. CDR3 protein: CASSRTSGGARLFGYEQYF. In DNA, the CDR3 is TGCGCCAGCAGTCGGACTAGCGGGGGGGCTCGGTTGTTCGGGTACGAGCAGTACTTC.